Listed here is a single T cell receptor (beta chain). Its matching antigen is unknown. The record originates from a study of PD-L1 blockade in urothelial cancer. Study context: At some point between 2013 and 2015, patients got going on atezolizumab, taking 1,200 mg intravenously every 3 weeks. Among blood samples, the median T cell count was 141,255.

Time point denoted: pretreatment peripheral blood. The V and J ends lost 4 bases and 0 bases, in that order; junction bases with no gene match: 10. The germline gives CDR1 MNHEY, CDR2 SMNVEV (reference sequence). The CDR3 extends over 18 amino acids. This table comes from immunoSEQ multiplex PCR, and its TCRdb copy is limited to in-frame clones, with some not included. The sample records around 68,000 clones, approximately 75% being singletons. The study, taken as a whole, reports: Clones that were tumor-associated expanded more in the blood of durable-benefit patients at 3 weeks.

Sequenced here: PBMCs, sampled around atezolizumab (anti-PD-L1) treatment. The receptor's source is a man between 65 and 85 years old with urothelial cancer. V gene TRBV27 combines with J gene TRBJ2-1, with 9 bases matching TRBD1. The CDR3 reads CASSSLYSTGGSYNEQFF. The CDR3, as DNA: TGTGCCAGCAGTTCCCTATACTCGACAGGGGGCTCCTACAATGAGCAGTTCTTC.